This T cell receptor beta chain came from a study of technical replicates of blood from several donors. The germline V gene has CDR1 SGHNT and CDR2 YYREEE (reference sequence). Trimming removed 5 bases from V and 3 bases from J; junction bases left unmatched: 10. This CDR3 is 15 amino acids long. Sequencing used immunoSEQ multiplex PCR; TCRdb keeps in-frame clones, though not all of them. The data hold tens of thousands of clones, with 95% to 97% observed a single time. The clonotype was recovered from a human donor in good health. The V and J genes are TRBV5-4 and TRBJ2-7; 8 bases match TRBD1. Sequences were obtained from T cells isolated from PBMCs. The CDR3 DNA is TGTGCCAGCAGATTCTGGGACAGGAGCCTCTACGAGCAGTACTTC. Amino acids: CASRFWDRSLYEQYF.